Each of the 6 T cell receptor beta chains below was sequenced from the same sample in a study of Graves' ophthalmopathy and Graves' hyperthyroidism. TCR beta CDR3 regions were amplified from RNA transcripts. The first-round RT-PCR employed HTBI primers together with the Qiagen OneStep RT-PCR kit. A multiplex PCR was then performed as the second round. TCRdb called the multiplex PCR reads again in MiXCR, with one record for every CDR3 protein. This sample has 40,000 to 50,000 distinct CDR3 sequences, with around 50% found just once. Sample: peripheral blood. These receptors came from an adult man with Graves' ophthalmopathy.

The chain combines TRBV20-1 with TRBJ1-3, with 10 bases identical to TRBD1. Losses at the gene ends were 8 bases for V and 16 bases for J; bases not matched to a gene: 17. The CDR3 has 13 residues. Germline V gene lookup returns CDR1 DFQATT and CDR2 SNEGSKA (reference sequence). The CDR3 protein is CSTPGQGLEHHYF. The DNA for the CDR3 is TGCAGTACCCCGGGACAGGGGTTGGAACACCATTATTTT.

The genes are TRBV20-1 and TRBJ1-1; D may be TRBD1 (6 bases). Trimming took off 3 bases at V and 4 bases at J, with 18 bases between the two ends. This CDR3 has 15 residues. Germline loops: CDR1 DFQATT, CDR2 SNEGSKA (reference sequence). The chain's CDR3 is CSARVLQGVVTEAFF. The DNA of the CDR3 is TGCAGTGCTAGGGTACTACAGGGAGTAGTCACTGAAGCTTTCTTT.

This clonotype occurred many times. The chain links TRBV14 to TRBJ1-3; D remains unclear. The V and J ends lost 4 bases and 6 bases respectively, with 13 bases between them. The CDR3 runs to 14 residues. Germline-derived CDR1 and CDR2 are SGHDN and FVKESK. The CDR3 reads CASSRRDLINTIYF. The DNA of the CDR3 is TGTGCCAGCAGCCGAAGGGATTTGATAAACACCATATATTTT.

This clonotype is a singleton in its sample. The chain is built from TRBV10-3 and TRBJ1-5; D not certain. V dropped 2 bases and J dropped 14 bases, with 13 bases sitting between them. The germline CDR1 and CDR2 sequences are ENHRY and SYGVKD. This CDR3 contains 12 residues. CDR3 sequence reads: CAISERDDYEHF. The CDR3 bases are TGTGCCATCAGTGAGCGGGATGACTACGAGCATTTT.

The chain joins TRBV5-1 to TRBJ2-2; D is possibly TRBD1 (7 bases). The V and J ends lost 2 bases and 0 bases respectively, with 14 bases between them. Germline V gives CDR1 SGHRS, CDR2 YFSETQ. CDR3 length equals 17 residues. CDR3: CASSLSFRGANTGELFF. The CDR3 DNA follows: TGCGCCAGCAGCTTAAGTTTCAGGGGGGCGAACACCGGGGAGCTGTTTTTT.

This clonotype was detected only once. This chain uses TRBV6-1 with TRBJ2-1; D possibly corresponds to TRBD1 (5 bases). The CDR3 runs 16 residues. V lost 6 bases and J lost 8, with 23 bases in between. The germline V gene encodes CDR1 MNHNS and CDR2 SASEGT. For the CDR3, the DNA is TGTGCCAGCAGCGACTCGAACGCCGACAGAACCCATGAGCAGTTCTTC. It encodes CASSDSNADRTHEQFF.